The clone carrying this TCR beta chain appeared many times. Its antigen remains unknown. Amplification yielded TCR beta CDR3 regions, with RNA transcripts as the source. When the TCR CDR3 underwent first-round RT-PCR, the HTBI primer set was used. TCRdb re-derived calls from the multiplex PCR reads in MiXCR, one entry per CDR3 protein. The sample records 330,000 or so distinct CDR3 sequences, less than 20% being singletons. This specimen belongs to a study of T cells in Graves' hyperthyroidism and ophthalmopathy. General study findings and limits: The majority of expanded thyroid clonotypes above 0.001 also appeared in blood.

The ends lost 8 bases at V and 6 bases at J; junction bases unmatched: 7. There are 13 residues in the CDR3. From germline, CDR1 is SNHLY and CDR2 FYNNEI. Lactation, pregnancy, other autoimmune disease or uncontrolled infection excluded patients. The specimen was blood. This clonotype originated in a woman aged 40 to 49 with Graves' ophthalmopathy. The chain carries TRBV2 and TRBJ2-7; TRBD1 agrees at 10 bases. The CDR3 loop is CASGGQGLGEQYF. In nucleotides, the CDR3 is TGTGCCAGCGGGGGACAGGGGCTGGGCGAGCAGTACTTC.